These T cell receptor beta chains were read from a single sample in a study of PD-L1 blockade in urothelial cancer. TCRdb's table, derived via immunoSEQ multiplex PCR, lists solely in-frame clones and lacks some. The table has about 26,000 clones, 75% to 90% seen once; the top ten hold roughly 31%. The sample in question was PBMCs, obtained around atezolizumab (anti-PD-L1) treatment. The receptors were sampled from a man in his sixties with urothelial cancer. Each CDR3 is given without its conserved first and last residue.

>TRBJ2-5|TRBV5-6
ASSPVGVETQY
>TRBJ2-1|TRBV2
ATKRDQSYNEQF
>TRBJ2-1|TRBV5-6
ASSRSYRGSTVGNEQF
>TRBJ1-1|TRBV5-6
ASSLSLPAEAF
>TRBJ1-3|TRBV30
AWSVQTGNTIY
>TRBJ2-1|TRBV5-1
ASSENLDNEQF
>TRBJ1-4|TRBV18
ASSPPGPAGEKLF
>TRBJ2-1|TRBV10-3
AISGTSGRGGYNEQF
>TRBJ2-7|TRBV11-2
ASNVLWGTSDSYEQY
>TRBJ1-1|TRBV29-1
SVGTGFEAF
>TRBJ1-2|TRBV27
ASSSTRLDYGYT
>TRBJ1-4|TRBV7-2
ASSSRQTEKLF
>TRBJ1-2|TRBV5-1
ASSYPDRDNGYT
>TRBJ2-2|TRBV7-2
ASSARLGRPNTGELF
>TRBJ1-1|TRBV9
ASSVDLDISNTEAF
>TRBJ1-1|TRBV5-1
ASSTKQGRVTEAF
>TRBJ1-2|TRBV6-5
ASSTRTGKAYGYT
>TRBJ1-6|TRBV23-1
ASPEARNSPLH
>TRBJ1-1|TRBV30
AWSVLSEAF
>TRBJ2-3|TRBV5-1
ASSPGTDTDTQY
>TRBJ2-2|TRBV10-3
AIRGVGGAAGELF
>TRBJ1-5|TRBV30
AWADDINQPQH
>TRBJ1-6|TRBV4-2
ASSQEGTGSHNSPLH
>TRBJ2-3|TRBV5-8
ASSLVLQSTDTQY
>TRBJ2-2|TRBV11-2
ASSLGGQLTGELF
>TRBJ1-1|TRBV9
ASSVVSPGLAF
>TRBJ1-2|TRBV15
ATSRDRQSNYGYT
>TRBJ2-2|TRBV4-3
ASSQDVAGRFSGELF
>TRBJ2-7|TRBV7-3
ASSLGGGRDEQY
>TRBJ2-7|TRBV6-6
ASSLEASGSYEQY
>TRBJ1-2|TRBV29-1
SAGQGAGYT
>TRBJ1-2|TRBV2
ASTLLGDIGNSYGYT
>TRBJ2-1|TRBV6-5
ASSYSGMTRF
>TRBJ1-4|TRBV5-4
ASRRDRFNEKLF
>TRBJ2-4|TRBV21-1
ASSRRTGKILAKNIQY
>TRBJ2-1|TRBV11-3
ASSSSGGAASYNEQF
>TRBJ2-2|TRBV2
ASNPSTAGELF
>TRBJ2-7|TRBV9
ASSKGWGREDEQY
>TRBJ2-1|TRBV18
ASSQSGGSSYNEQF
>TRBJ2-2|TRBV4-2
ASSQGGGAGELF
>TRBJ2-7|TRBV5-4
ASSQDSSYEQY
>TRBJ2-3|TRBV18
ASSPVRIDTQY
>TRBJ1-1|TRBV7-9
ASSLAQQQVDAF
>TRBJ2-7|TRBV7-9
ASSLGTSGGYEQY
>TRBJ2-5|TRBV2
ASRVTSVVETQY
>TRBJ1-2|TRBV6-6
ASRRRTGSTNYGYT
>TRBJ2-1|TRBV6-5
ARQLAGNYNEQF
>TRBJ2-7|TRBV5-6
ASSSGDGRGIAYEQY